This T cell receptor (beta chain) was observed in a study of regulatory T cells in long-lasting Graves disease (dated by TCRdb to the early 2020s). As for the study more broadly: Newly diagnosed Graves' disease patients had taken antithyroid drugs for less than 3 months. Patients with persistent Graves' disease were compared with patients with newly diagnosed Graves' disease using TCR sequencing and RNA sequencing of peripheral blood. The study took place in China and was registered as a clinical trial. A total of approximately 35 samples were covered by TCR sequencing, comprising around 13 persistent and around 20 newly diagnosed Graves' disease patients. General findings and caveats noted by the study authors: Persistent Graves' disease patients showed lower TCR Shannon entropy and fewer highly expanded clones than newly diagnosed patients, suggesting clonal expansion. A larger number of public clonotypes was shared among persistent patients (around 3,000) than among newly diagnosed patients (about 990). Because the primary lesion, thyroid tissue, could not be accessed, the study looked at peripheral blood alone. As a limitation, the authors acknowledged that the small sample size may reduce accuracy. Sequencing and analysis were limited to the TCR beta chain.

Library construction relied on multiplex PCR. The sequencer was an Illumina HiSeq 4000. iRepertoire HTBI primers and Arm-PCR amplification of CDR3 regions were used to construct TCR beta libraries. PCR products were gel purified before sequencing. The source study handled its data this way. A total of around 59 TRBV and 14 TRBJ segments were identified across samples and were used for gene usage analysis of CDR3 amino acid clonotypes. COPE and FqMerger were used to merge the filtered high-quality paired reads into contigs. BLAST was used to align contigs to IMGT TRBV, TRBD and TRBJ reference genes, with CDR3 defined following IMGT. Any clonotype with a frequency above 0.1% was counted as a highly expanded clone. Shannon entropy was used to measure repertoire diversity, and the Gini coefficient was used to measure V-J evenness. Clonotypes shared by more than one individual were considered public. TCRdb handled the public reads itself, with Q25 trimming in fastp and clone calling in MiXCR, and kept productive beta chains. Rows with one shared CDR3 protein collapse into an entry with the most common genes and DNA. The authors' filters were not applied to this entry. This sample gives about 560,000 distinct CDR3 sequences in total; about 16% of them show up just once. Clones ranked in the top ten supply around 12% of the sample.

The intended sense of this specimen's time point label: newly diagnosed GD, antithyroid drugs for less than 3 months. RNA was extracted from PBMCs in TRIzol for both TCR sequencing and RNA sequencing. Graves' disease was diagnosed according to American Thyroid Association guidelines. The patients came from an endocrinology department in Xi'an, China. Each patient gave roughly 8.4 milliliters of peripheral blood, collected in an EDTA anticoagulant tube. Ficoll Paque Plus density gradient separation was used to isolate PBMCs, and no further T cell sorting was done. An Agilent 2100 Bioanalyzer and agarose gel were used to assess RNA quality, and a NanoDrop 2000 was used to measure RNA concentration. Many counts were recorded for this clonotype. The antigen it recognizes is unknown. No qualities accompany the bases; no much larger clone lies one base away. This same sample was also taken into another study, of T cells in Graves' hyperthyroidism and ophthalmopathy. Per the second study: Stable Graves' hyperthyroidism was defined as the absence of progression to ophthalmopathy over 18 months of follow-up. Hyperthyroidism patients were newly diagnosed, had a disease duration of under 2 months, and were aged 18 to 65 years. Any patient with an uncontrolled infection, another autoimmune disease, pregnancy or lactation was excluded. Diagnoses were based on clinical symptoms, serum thyroxine and TRAb, thyroid ultrasound and orbital computed tomography. The first round of RT-PCR for the TCR CDR3 was performed with the HTBI primer set and the Qiagen OneStep RT-PCR kit. Most expanded thyroid clonotypes (frequency above 0.001) were also found in blood, which suggests that blood repertoires may mirror thyroid immune responses. In cross-validation, a model built on a 13 V-J signature told ophthalmopathy apart from stable hyperthyroidism with approximately 91% sensitivity and approximately 84% specificity, and in testing the same model reached 80%/75%. In validation, the model predicted progression to ophthalmopathy a median of approximately 6.3 months before onset, with roughly 70% sensitivity and about 72% specificity. To identify distinguishing TCR V-J signatures, a discovery cohort of about 95 patients was used, comprising 40 to 45 with Graves' ophthalmopathy and 55 to 65 with stable Graves' hyperthyroidism. Prospective prediction of ophthalmopathy was tested in an independent validation cohort of some 20 hyperthyroidism patients and approximately 17 patients who later progressed to ophthalmopathy. The 95 to 100 discovery patients were randomly divided into training and test sets at a 7:3 ratio. The study also compared thyroid tissue and blood T-cell repertoires from over 5 Graves' hyperthyroidism patients. Once sampling was done, hyperthyroidism patients were given methimazole at a starting dose of 30 mg daily, whereas ophthalmopathy patients were given high-dose intravenous methylprednisolone. Libraries were constructed in a second round of multiplex PCR, after which size selection and purification were carried out. Libraries were sequenced paired-end with 100 bp reads on an Illumina HiSeq2000. SOAPnuke was used to process the raw data, throwing out any read that contained adapters or uncalled bases, had a mean Phred below 15, or lacked an exact constant-primer or identifier match. COPE v1.2.5 was used to merge high-quality paired reads, and clonotypes were defined as unique nucleotide sequences. MiTCR v1.1 was used to align clonotypes to the IMGT TRBV, TRBD and TRBJ reference segments. Analysis was restricted to V-J combinations with a frequency above 0.0001, which covered roughly 99% of repertoires. The TCS score was defined as the ratio of F50 (clonal expansion) to E x V (chaos), calculated using BLOSUM62-based TCRdist between CDR3 peptides within each V-J. Welch's t-statistics and random forest reduced roughly 540 V-J features to under 15, which were used in a naive Bayes classifier (R e1071). Sample size was not statistically predetermined, and blinding of investigators to group allocation was not performed. TCR Vbeta CDR3 sequencing of roughly 140 peripheral blood samples (fewer than 45 ophthalmopathy, around 80 hyperthyroidism and around 17 progressor patients) is reported in the paper.

This TCR was sampled from a man between 18 and 35 years old with Graves disease. Donor details come from another sample of the same person, matched by shared clones. Sequencing was performed on peripheral blood mononuclear cells (PBMCs), taken at new diagnosis, from a patient treated with antithyroid drugs.

The DNA is as follows: TGTGCCAGCAGTTTATTGGTAAAGGGACAGGAGACCCAGTACTTC. Translated, this is CASSLLVKGQETQYF. The V gene is TRBV28 and the J gene is TRBJ2-5; 7 middle bases align to TRBD1. CDR1 and CDR2 (MDHEN, SYDVKM) derive from the germline V gene. Trimming accounts for 1 base at V and 5 bases at J, while the number of junction bases matched to no gene is 7. The CDR3 numbers 15 residues from cysteine through phenylalanine. The retained sequence is limited to the CDR3, 45 bases, with the frame set at the first base.